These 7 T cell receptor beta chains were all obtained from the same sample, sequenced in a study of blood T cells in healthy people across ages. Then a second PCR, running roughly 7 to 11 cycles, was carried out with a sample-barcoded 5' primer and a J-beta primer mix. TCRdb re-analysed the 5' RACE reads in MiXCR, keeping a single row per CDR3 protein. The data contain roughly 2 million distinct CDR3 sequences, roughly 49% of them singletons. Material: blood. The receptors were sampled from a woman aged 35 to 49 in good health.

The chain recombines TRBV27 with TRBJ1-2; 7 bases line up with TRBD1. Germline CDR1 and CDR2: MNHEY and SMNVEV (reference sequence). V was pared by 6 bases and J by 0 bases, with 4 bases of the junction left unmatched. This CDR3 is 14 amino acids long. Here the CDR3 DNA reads TGTGCCAGCAGCATAGGACAGGCTAACTATGGCTACACCTTC. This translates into CASSIGQANYGYTF.

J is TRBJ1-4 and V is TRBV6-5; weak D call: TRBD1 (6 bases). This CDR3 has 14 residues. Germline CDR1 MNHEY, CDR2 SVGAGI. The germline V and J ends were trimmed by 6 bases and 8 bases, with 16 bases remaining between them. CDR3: CASSSGTRKEKLFF. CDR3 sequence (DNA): TGTGCCAGCAGCTCCGGGACACGAAAGGAAAAACTGTTTTTT.

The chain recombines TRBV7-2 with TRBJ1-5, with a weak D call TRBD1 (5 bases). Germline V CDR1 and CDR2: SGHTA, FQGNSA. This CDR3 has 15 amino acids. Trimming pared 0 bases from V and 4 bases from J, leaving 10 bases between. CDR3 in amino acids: CASSLARDRNQPQHF. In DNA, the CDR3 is TGTGCCAGCAGCTTAGCCCGGGACCGGAATCAGCCCCAGCATTTT.

CDR3 sequence (DNA): TGTGCCAGCAGCCCCCATCTGGGGACCTCCTACGAGCAGTACTTC. Protein: CASSPHLGTSYEQYF. The chain joins TRBV7-8 to TRBJ2-7; D possibly uses TRBD1 or TRBD2 (5 bases each). This CDR3 has 15 amino acids. Trimming removed 5 bases at V and 0 bases at J, with 14 bases between. The germline CDR1 and CDR2 sequences are SGHVS and FQNEAQ. The complete variable domain, with remaining parts taken from reference TRBV7-8 and TRBJ2-7, reads GAGVSQSPRYKVAKRGQDVALRCDPISGHVSLFWYQQALGQGPEFLTYFQNEAQLDKSGLPSDRFFAERPEGSVSTLKIQRTQQEDSAVYLCASSPHLGTSYEQYFGPGTRLTVT.

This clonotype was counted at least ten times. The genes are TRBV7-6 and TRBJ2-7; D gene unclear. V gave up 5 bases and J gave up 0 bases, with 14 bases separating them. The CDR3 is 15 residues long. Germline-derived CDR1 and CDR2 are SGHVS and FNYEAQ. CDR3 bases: TGTGCCAGCAGCCCCAACGCTATCAGCTCCTACGAGCAGTACTTC. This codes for CASSPNAISSYEQYF.

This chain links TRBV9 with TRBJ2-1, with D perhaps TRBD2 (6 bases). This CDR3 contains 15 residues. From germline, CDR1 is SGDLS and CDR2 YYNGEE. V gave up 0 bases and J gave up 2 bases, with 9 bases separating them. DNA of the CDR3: TGTGCCAGCAGCGTAGATGCGGGACCCTACAATGAGCAGTTCTTC. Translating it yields CASSVDAGPYNEQFF.

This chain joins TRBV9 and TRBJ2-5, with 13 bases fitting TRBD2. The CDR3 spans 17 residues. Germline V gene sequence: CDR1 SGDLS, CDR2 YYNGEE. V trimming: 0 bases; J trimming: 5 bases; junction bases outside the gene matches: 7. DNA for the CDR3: TGTGCCAGCAGCGTAGGACTAGCGGGGGGTGTTCAGGAGACCCAGTACTTC. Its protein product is CASSVGLAGGVQETQYF.